Below are 12 T cell receptor beta chains sequenced from a single sample in a study of shared clonotypes between healthy human individuals. Generated by immunoSEQ multiplex PCR, the TCRdb table keeps only in-frame clones and is missing some. The data contain some 1.5 million clones, around 97% of them singletons. Sequenced sample: naive CD4+ T cells sorted from blood. Subset given: CD45RA+ positively selected. All receptors come from a man aged 25-45 years in good health.

The rearrangement uses TRBV7-2 and TRBJ1-4; D is ambiguous. The germline CDR1 and CDR2 sequences are SGHTA and FQGNSA. The CDR3 length is 14 residues. V was shortened by 2 bases and J by 3 bases, with 7 bases between the two germline ends. For the CDR3, the DNA is TGTGCCAGCAGCTTAAACGGAGCTAATGAAAAACTGTTTTTT. Protein product: CASSLNGANEKLFF.

The V and J genes are TRBV30 and TRBJ1-2; TRBD1 matches 12 bases. J gave up 4 bases and V 3 bases, and 3 bases lay outside the gene matches. The germline gives CDR1 GTSNPN, CDR2 SVGIG (reference sequence). The length of the CDR3 is 14 residues. The CDR3 DNA reads as TGTGCCTGGAGAAGGGACAGGGGGCCCTATGGCTACACCTTC. Its protein product is CAWRRDRGPYGYTF.

The chain joins TRBV27 to TRBJ1-5; D call uncertain. Trimming removed 3 bases at V and 3 bases at J, with 6 bases between. Looked up from germline, CDR1 is MNHEY and CDR2 is SMNVEV (reference sequence). This CDR3 region has 13 residues. The CDR3 spells CASSFQYNQPQHF. The CDR3, as DNA: TGTGCCAGCAGTTTTCAGTACAATCAGCCCCAGCATTTT.

V is TRBV5-4 and J is TRBJ2-7; 9 nucleotides align to TRBD1. This CDR3 is 18 amino acids long. Trimming at V came to 4 bases and at J to 2 bases, leaving 16 bases not matched to a gene. The germline V gene has CDR1 SGHNT and CDR2 YYREEE (reference sequence). As DNA, the CDR3 is TGTGCCAGCAGCCAGATGGGACAGGGTACTAGGGAGACCTACGAGCAGTACTTC. This translates into CASSQMGQGTRETYEQYF.

The V call is TRBV27, the J call TRBJ2-7; D is possibly TRBD2 (6 bases). Germline V CDR1 and CDR2: MNHEY, SMNVEV (reference sequence). The CDR3 totals 14 residues. Between the trimmed V and J ends, which lost 3 bases and 12 bases, there was a span of 21 bases. The CDR3 DNA follows: TGTGCCAGCAGTTTTTTGCCCCTCCGGGACTGTTTGTACTTC. Translated: CASSFLPLRDCLYF.

The CDR3 protein is CASSPPVQVATNEKLFF. As DNA, the CDR3 is TGTGCCAGCTCACCACCCGTCCAGGTTGCAACTAATGAAAAACTGTTTTTT. J is TRBJ1-4 and V is TRBV18; D remains ambiguous. The CDR3 extends over 17 amino acids. The germline V gene encodes CDR1 KGHSH and CDR2 LQKENI. The V end lost 0 bases, the J end lost 0 bases, and 11 bases lay between the germline ends.

The chain carries TRBV5-1 and TRBJ1-2, with D possibly matching TRBD1 (6 bases). Trimming shortened V by 0 bases and J by 0 bases, and 12 bases separated the two germline ends. This CDR3 is built from 16 residues. The germline gives CDR1 SGHRS, CDR2 YFSETQ. The CDR3 nucleotides read TGCGCCAGCAGCTTGGTTGGCCAGGGGACTAACTATGGCTACACCTTC. Its protein product is CASSLVGQGTNYGYTF.

Only one count was recorded for this clone. The chain couples TRBV9 to TRBJ2-6, with D perhaps matching TRBD1 (5 bases). Germline CDR1 SGDLS, CDR2 YYNGEE. V lost 2 bases, J lost 0 bases, and 9 bases lay in between. The CDR3 spans 16 residues. The CDR3: CASSVGHSSGANVLTF. CDR3 nucleotide sequence: TGTGCCAGCAGCGTCGGACATTCCTCTGGGGCCAACGTCCTGACTTTC.

This chain connects TRBV7-2 to TRBJ2-5; 9 bases align to TRBD2. CDR3 length: 15 residues. The V and J ends lost 5 bases and 1 base, in that order; junction bases with no gene match: 5. Germline V gives CDR1 SGHTA, CDR2 FQGNSA. The CDR3 nucleotides are TGTGCCAGCAGCGGCCTAGCGGGGCTCCAAGAGACCCAGTACTTC. Protein sequence: CASSGLAGLQETQYF.

The chain combines TRBV28 with TRBJ1-5; TRBD1 might be the D (5 bases). The CDR3 extends over 13 amino acids. Trimming cost V 3 bases and J 9 bases, with 12 bases left between them. Germline V gene lookup returns CDR1 MDHEN and CDR2 SYDVKM. The CDR3 sequence is CASSFIRERPQHF. Here the CDR3 DNA reads TGTGCCAGCAGTTTCATCAGGGAACGGCCCCAGCATTTT.

The rearrangement joins TRBV7-2 to TRBJ1-1; D possibly corresponds to TRBD1 (6 bases). V was pared by 3 bases and J by 2 bases, with 13 bases between. Germline CDR1 SGHTA, CDR2 FQGNSA. The CDR3 spans 15 residues. Written as DNA, the CDR3 is TGTGCCAGCAGCTTTGGGAACAGGGTTAACACTGAAGCTTTCTTT. Its translation: CASSFGNRVNTEAFF.

The chain links TRBV7-2 to TRBJ2-7, with 15 bases identical to TRBD2. Looked up from germline, CDR1 is SGHTA and CDR2 is FQGNSA. This CDR3 is 17 amino acids long. J was trimmed by 4 bases and V by 5 bases; bases with no gene match: 9. Here the CDR3 reads CASSPSGTSGRLYEQYF. CDR3 DNA sequence: TGTGCCAGCAGCCCCTCCGGGACTAGCGGGAGGCTATACGAGCAGTACTTC.